The 29 T cell receptor beta chains listed next were all sequenced from one sample in a study of cytomegalovirus exposure and HLA in healthy donors. The study ran its PCR with 60 Vbeta and 13 Jbeta primers. Method: immunoSEQ multiplex PCR; TCRdb's copy keeps in-frame clones and lacks some. Found here are fewer than 110,000 clones, roughly 77% of them singletons; the top ten hold around 10%. Sample: PBMCs. Receptor source: a woman aged 18-35 years in good health and CMV-seropositive.

The J gene is TRBJ2-1, the V gene TRBV5-1; no definite D call. Trimming removed 4 bases at V and 3 bases at J, with 8 bases between. CDR3 length: 13 residues. The V gene's germline CDR1 is SGHRS and CDR2 YFSETQ. This CDR3 reads CASSPRLYNEQFF. CDR3 nucleotides: TGCGCCAGCAGCCCGAGACTCTACAATGAGCAGTTCTTC.

As regards this clone: The junction departs from the called germline gene at one end, perhaps through a read error. V gene TRBV11-2 combines with J gene TRBJ2-7; 8 nucleotides agree with TRBD1. The CDR3 runs 15 residues. Per the germline V gene, CDR1 is SGHAT and CDR2 is FQNNGV. The CDR3 nucleotides are TGTGCCAGCAGTTTAGGACAGGGATGGTTTTACGAGCAGTACTTC. Translated, it gives CASSLGQGWFYEQYF.

The V gene is TRBV10-1, the J gene TRBJ2-7; 8 nucleotides match TRBD1. The V segment lost 7 bases and the J segment 3 bases; nucleotides outside the gene matches: 5. The CDR3 covers 13 residues. Germline lookup yields CDR1 WNHNN and CDR2 SYGVQD (reference sequence). CDR3 sequence (DNA): TGCGCCAGCATGGGACAGGAAAACTACGAGCAGTACTTC. The encoded protein is CASMGQENYEQYF.

This chain links TRBV9 with TRBJ1-1, with D hard to call. Germline V lookup: CDR1 SGDLS, CDR2 YYNGEE. The CDR3 is made up of 12 amino acids. The V and J ends lost 6 bases and 0 bases respectively, with 6 bases between them. The CDR3 protein is CASKGVNTEAFF. In nucleotides, the CDR3 is TGTGCCAGCAAAGGAGTGAACACTGAAGCTTTCTTT.

The chain recombines TRBV2 with TRBJ2-5; D perhaps matches TRBD1 (5 bases). The CDR3 runs to 14 residues. Trimming cost V 7 bases and J 0 bases, with 12 bases left between them. The germline CDR1 and CDR2 sequences are SNHLY and FYNNEI. The CDR3 bases are TGTGCCAGCAAGGAGACAGCCTACCAAGAGACCCAGTACTTC. Protein sequence: CASKETAYQETQYF.

This rearrangement joins TRBV29-1 to TRBJ1-1; D possibly corresponds to TRBD1 (6 bases). The V end was cut by 5 bases, the J end by 4 bases, with 17 bases between. CDR3 length equals 14 residues. Germline CDR1 SQVTM, CDR2 ANQGSEA. CDR3 in DNA: TGCAGCGTTAGGGTTCAGGGGATGTTCACTGAAGCTTTCTTT. It is translated as CSVRVQGMFTEAFF.

The chain has TRBV7-3 and TRBJ1-1, with D hard to call. There are 14 residues in the CDR3. V lost 5 bases to trimming and J lost 4 bases, with 14 bases between them. Per the germline V gene, CDR1 is SGHTA and CDR2 is FQGTGA. CDR3 protein: CASSKTPGSTEAFF. CDR3 bases: TGTGCCAGCAGCAAAACCCCCGGTAGCACTGAAGCTTTCTTT.

This chain joins TRBV30 and TRBJ1-5; D perhaps matches TRBD1 (6 bases). Between the trimmed V and J ends, which lost 3 bases and 6 bases, there was a span of 12 bases. The CDR3 is 13 residues long. Germline CDR1 GTSNPN, CDR2 SVGIG (reference sequence). The CDR3 DNA sequence: TGTGCCTGGAGGGGGGGGCTCGGTCAGCCCCAGCATTTT. It specifies CAWRGGLGQPQHF.

The chain couples TRBV27 to TRBJ2-3; 11 positions agree with TRBD2. Germline V lookup: CDR1 MNHEY, CDR2 SMNVEV (reference sequence). This CDR3 comprises 14 residues. V shed 6 bases and J 6 bases; nucleotides not matched to a gene: 5. CDR3 loop: CASSRLAGRDTQYF. The DNA for the CDR3 is TGTGCCAGCAGCCGACTAGCGGGGCGGGATACGCAGTATTTT.

This clone was seen a few times. J is TRBJ2-7 and V is TRBV6-1; 8 positions agree with TRBD2. Germline V CDR1 and CDR2: MNHNS, SASEGT. CDR3 length equals 15 residues. V shed 0 bases, J shed 2 bases, and the junction held 3 bases outside the gene matches. The CDR3 spells CASSEATGGAYEQYF. The CDR3 DNA reads as TGTGCCAGCAGTGAAGCGACGGGAGGGGCCTACGAGCAGTACTTC.

The chain employs TRBV9 and TRBJ1-1, with 7 nucleotides matching TRBD1. Trimming removed 4 bases from V and 0 bases from J; junction bases left unmatched: 6. CDR1 and CDR2 from the germline V gene are SGDLS and YYNGEE. The CDR3 runs 15 residues. In DNA, the CDR3 is TGTGCCAGCAGCATGTGGACAGGCCTGAACACTGAAGCTTTCTTT. It yields the protein CASSMWTGLNTEAFF.

The rearrangement uses TRBV2 and TRBJ1-2, with D possibly matching TRBD1 (5 bases). The V gene lost 6 bases and the J gene lost 0 bases, with 8 bases spanning the gap. There are 13 residues in the CDR3. The V gene's germline CDR1 is SNHLY and CDR2 FYNNEI. The CDR3 spells CASRATANYGYTF. CDR3 coding DNA: TGTGCCAGCAGGGCGACAGCTAACTATGGCTACACCTTC.

In its sample, this clone was seen a few times. The chain combines TRBV11-1 with TRBJ2-6; D perhaps matches TRBD1 (5 bases). CDR3 length: 15 amino acids. The V gene lost 6 bases and the J gene lost 0 bases, with 9 bases spanning the gap. The germline V gene has CDR1 SGHAT and CDR2 FQDESV (reference sequence). This CDR3 is CASRPTDSGANVLTF. The CDR3 DNA follows: TGTGCCAGCAGGCCGACAGACTCTGGGGCCAACGTCCTGACTTTC.

The chain recombines TRBV10-1 with TRBJ2-1; 9 bases are a match to TRBD2. The ends lost 3 bases at V and 8 bases at J; junction bases unmatched: 11. CDR1 and CDR2 from the germline V gene are WNHNN and SYGVQD (reference sequence). The length of the CDR3 is 16 residues. The CDR3 is CASSDGLAGRMDEQFF. The CDR3 DNA reads TGCGCCAGCAGTGATGGTCTAGCGGGACGTATGGATGAGCAGTTCTTC.

V is TRBV29-1 and J is TRBJ2-7, with 9 bases lining up with TRBD1. Germline CDR1 SQVTM, CDR2 ANQGSEA. The CDR3 contains 15 residues. Germline trimming cut 1 base from V and 2 bases from J; bases unmatched to any gene: 6. Written as DNA, the CDR3 is TGCAGCGTTGAAGGCTCCCGGGACAGGGCCTACGAGCAGTACTTC. Residues: CSVEGSRDRAYEQYF.

The J gene is TRBJ1-4, the V gene TRBV2; TRBD1 is a possible D gene (6 bases). Germline V gives CDR1 SNHLY, CDR2 FYNNEI. Between the trimmed V and J ends, which lost 2 bases and 6 bases, there was a span of 16 bases. The CDR3 sequence is 16 residues long. The CDR3 is CASSERGARTDEKLFF. CDR3 nucleotide sequence: TGTGCCAGCAGTGAACGGGGGGCGCGGACTGATGAAAAACTGTTTTTT.

The V and J genes are TRBV6-5 and TRBJ2-2; 7 bases align to TRBD2. V shed 0 bases and J 5 bases; nucleotides not matched to a gene: 0. CDR1 and CDR2 (germline): MNHEY, SVGAGI. The CDR3 loop spans 14 amino acids. This CDR3 is CASSYSGGTGELFF. CDR3 in DNA: TGTGCCAGCAGTTACTCGGGGGGGACCGGGGAGCTGTTTTTT.

V usage is TRBV5-5 and J usage is TRBJ1-6; 9 bases fit TRBD1. The V gene end was trimmed by 2 bases and the J gene end by 8 bases; junction bases not matched to a gene: 8. From germline, CDR1 is SGHKS and CDR2 YYEKEE (reference sequence). The CDR3 spans 16 residues. The CDR3 loop reads CASSFRTGALDSPLHF. The CDR3 DNA is TGTGCCAGCAGCTTTCGGACAGGGGCTTTAGATTCACCCCTCCACTTT.

This chain links TRBV6-5 with TRBJ2-7; possible D gene TRBD1, 5 bases. The germline gives CDR1 MNHEY, CDR2 SVGAGI. The CDR3 runs to 15 residues. V lost 6 bases and J lost 2, with 17 bases in between. CDR3 DNA: TGTGCCAGCAGCGCCCCCCAGGGAATTACCTACGAGCAGTACTTC. This codes for CASSAPQGITYEQYF.

The chain has TRBV2 and TRBJ1-1; 7 positions agree with TRBD1. With V trimmed by 6 bases and J by 4 bases, 5 bases remained unmatched. Germline CDR1 and CDR2: SNHLY and FYNNEI. This CDR3 is built from 13 residues. The CDR3 region is CASRGRGTTEAFF. CDR3 bases: TGTGCCAGCAGAGGCAGGGGGACCACTGAAGCTTTCTTT.

The gene calls are TRBV7-3 and TRBJ2-2; 7 nucleotides match TRBD2. V shed 5 bases and J 5 bases; nucleotides not matched to a gene: 17. CDR1 and CDR2 (germline): SGHTA, FQGTGA. The CDR3 runs 18 residues. The CDR3 nucleotides read TGTGCCAGCAGCCCCCTTTCGGCGGGCGGGAGAGGTACCGGGGAGCTGTTTTTT. It yields the protein CASSPLSAGGRGTGELFF. The full variable domain, completed using reference TRBV7-3 and TRBJ2-2, is GAGVSQTPSNKVTEKGKYVELRCDPISGHTALYWYRQSLGQGPEFLIYFQGTGAADDSGLPNDRFFAVRPEGSVSTLKIQRTERGDSAVYLCASSPLSAGGRGTGELFFGEGSRLTVL.

This rearrangement joins TRBV7-3 to TRBJ1-6; D perhaps matches TRBD1 (5 bases). Germline V gives CDR1 SGHTA, CDR2 FQGTGA. CDR3 size: 15 residues. The V gene lost 2 bases and the J gene lost 10 bases, with 15 bases spanning the gap. The chain's CDR3 is CASSLSRSSGSPLHF. The CDR3 DNA is TGTGCCAGCAGCTTATCGCGGAGTTCAGGGTCACCCCTCCACTTT.

On this clone: At one boundary the junction diverges from the germline segment, which might be a read error. The chain carries TRBV7-9 and TRBJ1-1, with TRBD1 as a possible D gene (5 bases). The CDR3 contains 14 residues. Germline V gives CDR1 SEHNR, CDR2 FQNEAQ (reference sequence). DNA of the CDR3: TGTGCCAGCGGCTTTGGGTCGCGGGGGACTGAAGCTTTCTTT. This codes for CASGFGSRGTEAFF.

This clone came up a few times. The chain is built from TRBV27 and TRBJ2-5; TRBD2 aligns across 11 bases. The CDR3 consists of 15 residues. V lost 3 bases to trimming and J lost 5 bases; unmatched junction nucleotides: 5. Germline-derived CDR1 and CDR2 are MNHEY and SMNVEV (reference sequence). DNA for the CDR3: TGTGCCAGCAGTTTCCGACTAGCGGGATGGGAGACCCAGTACTTC. This encodes CASSFRLAGWETQYF.

This clone was seen at least ten times. This chain connects TRBV6-5 to TRBJ2-5, with D tentatively TRBD1 (6 bases). CDR3 length: 14 residues. Trimming removed 2 bases from V and 5 bases from J, with 12 bases in between. Germline loops: CDR1 MNHEY, CDR2 SVGAGI. The CDR3 reads CASSYHGTSETQYF. The CDR3 bases are TGTGCCAGCAGTTACCACGGGACAAGTGAGACCCAGTACTTC.

The V and J genes are TRBV4-2 and TRBJ2-1; 10 bases map to TRBD1. The length of the CDR3 is 17 residues. CDR1 and CDR2 from the germline V gene are LGHNA and YNFKEQ. Unmatched junction bases numbered 10, after V lost 2 bases and J lost 6 bases. Written as DNA, the CDR3 is TGTGCCAGCAGCCAATTCCCCCCCGGGACAGGGGTCAATGAGCAGTTCTTC. Translated: CASSQFPPGTGVNEQFF.

This clone was detected once. This rearrangement joins TRBV6-5 to TRBJ1-2, with D unresolved. CDR1 and CDR2 from the germline V gene are MNHEY and SVGAGI. The CDR3 spans 13 residues. V shed 6 bases and J shed 4 bases, with 12 bases lying between them. CDR3 amino acids: CASSRGAGYGYTF. The CDR3 nucleotides read TGTGCCAGCAGCCGCGGTGCGGGCTATGGCTACACCTTC.

The chain joins TRBV7-7 to TRBJ2-2; no clear D gene. The ends were cut back, 5 bases at V and 5 bases at J, with 12 bases in the middle. The CDR3 has 14 residues. The V gene's germline CDR1 is SSHAT and CDR2 FNYEAQ (reference sequence). CDR3 sequence (DNA): TGTGCCAGCAGCCAGCTAGTATCGACCGGGGAGCTGTTTTTT. This encodes CASSQLVSTGELFF.

The V call is TRBV10-3, the J call TRBJ2-1; 7 bases map to TRBD2. This CDR3 spans 15 amino acids. Germline trimming cut 10 bases from V and 5 bases from J; bases unmatched to any gene: 14. Germline CDR1 and CDR2: ENHRY and SYGVKD. Here the CDR3 DNA reads TGTGCCAGCTCTCCCGGGACTATATACCACAATGAGCAGTTCTTC. This codes for CASSPGTIYHNEQFF.